This note documents a single T cell receptor beta chain sequence. Sequencing of TCR beta, carried out with a high-throughput approach, was applied to CD8+ and CD4+ T cells from the blood. Trimming left V 3 bases short and J 3 bases short, with 14 bases between. The CDR3 has 15 residues. Germline lookup yields CDR1 LNHDA and CDR2 SQIVND (reference sequence). The sample is drawn from a study of CD8 T cells in Susac syndrome. Random hexamers primed reverse transcription of roughly 0.5 to 1 ug RNA. Amplification of TCR beta CDR3 across 54 Vbeta and 13 Jbeta was performed with immunoSEQ multiplex PCR. TCRdb used MiXCR to reprocess the immunoSEQ multiplex PCR reads, holding one entry per CDR3 protein. Of approximately 140,000 distinct CDR3 sequences listed, approximately 79% are singletons.

This receptor was taken from a human donor with multiple sclerosis. The sequencing input was CD8+ T cells from PBMCs. J is TRBJ1-1 and V is TRBV19; D perhaps matches TRBD1 (5 bases). CDR3 in DNA: TGTGCCAGTAGTATGGGGCGCCCGGGGTACACTGAAGCTTTCTTT. Translated, it gives CASSMGRPGYTEAFF.